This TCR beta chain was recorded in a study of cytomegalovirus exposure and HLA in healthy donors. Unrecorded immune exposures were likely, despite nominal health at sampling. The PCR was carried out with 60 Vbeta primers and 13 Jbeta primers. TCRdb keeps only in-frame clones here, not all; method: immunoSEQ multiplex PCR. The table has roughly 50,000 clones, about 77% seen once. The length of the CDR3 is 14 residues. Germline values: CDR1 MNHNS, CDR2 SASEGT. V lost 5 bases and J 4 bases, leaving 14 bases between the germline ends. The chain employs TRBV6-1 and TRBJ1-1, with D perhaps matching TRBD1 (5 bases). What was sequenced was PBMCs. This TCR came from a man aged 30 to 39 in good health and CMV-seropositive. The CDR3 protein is CASSPSQGGTEAFF. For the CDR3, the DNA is TGTGCCAGCAGTCCCTCCCAGGGTGGCACTGAAGCTTTCTTT.